The clone carrying this TCR beta chain appeared many times. V lost 0 bases and J 0 bases, leaving 9 bases between the germline ends. The CDR3 is 16 amino acids. From germline, CDR1 is LGHNA and CDR2 YNFKEQ. This sample stems from a study of molecular identifiers for immune sequencing clone quantification. Study background: Replicate RNA came from about 20,000 or 100,000 naive CD8 cells and was split five ways, and four parts were sequenced.

Bulk TCR libraries were made with methods that had been previously described and with listed TCR primers. TCRdb recomputed calls from the PCR reads with MiXCR, one row per CDR3 protein. The table shows 250,000 to 350,000 distinct CDR3 sequences, with 20% to 25% occurring only once. What was sequenced was naive CD8+ T cells from blood, with Jurkat cell RNA spiked in. Subset in this sample: FACS-sorted CD8+CD4-CCR7+CD45RA+ naive T cells. The chain combines TRBV4-2 with TRBJ1-5, with D uncertain. The clonotype was recovered from a human donor in good health. Some libraries in this study had Jurkat cell RNA spiked in. The CDR3 spells CASSQEGGISNQPQHF. CDR3 bases: TGTGCCAGCAGCCAAGAAGGAGGTATTAGCAATCAGCCCCAGCATTTT.